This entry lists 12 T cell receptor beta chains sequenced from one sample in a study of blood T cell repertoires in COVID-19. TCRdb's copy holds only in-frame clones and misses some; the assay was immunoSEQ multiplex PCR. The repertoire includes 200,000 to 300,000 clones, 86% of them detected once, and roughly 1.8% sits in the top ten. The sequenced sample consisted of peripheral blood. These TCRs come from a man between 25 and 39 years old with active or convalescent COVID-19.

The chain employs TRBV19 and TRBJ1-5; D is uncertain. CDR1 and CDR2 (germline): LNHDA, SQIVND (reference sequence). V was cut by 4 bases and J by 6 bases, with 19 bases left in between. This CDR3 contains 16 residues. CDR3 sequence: CASSTRGNQRIQPQHF. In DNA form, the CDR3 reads TGTGCCAGTAGTACCCGAGGGAACCAGAGAATTCAGCCCCAGCATTTT.

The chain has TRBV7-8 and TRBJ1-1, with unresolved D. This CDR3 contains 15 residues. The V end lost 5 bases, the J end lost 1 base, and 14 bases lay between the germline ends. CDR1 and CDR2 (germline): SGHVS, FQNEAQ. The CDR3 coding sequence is TGTGCCAGCAGCCACCGGCGGGTTGGGAACACTGAAGCTTTCTTT. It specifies CASSHRRVGNTEAFF.

The CDR3 region has the DNA TGTGCCATCAGTGAGAGCCCGGGCACAGATACGCAGTATTTT. Protein sequence: CAISESPGTDTQYF. The rearrangement links TRBV10-3 to TRBJ2-3; D remains ambiguous. The CDR3 covers 14 residues. The V gene's germline CDR1 is ENHRY and CDR2 SYGVKD. The germline V and J ends were trimmed by 2 bases and 1 base, with 7 bases remaining between them.

CDR3 nucleotides: TGTGCCAGCAGCCTTAGCGGGGGGGCGGGCAATGAGCAGTTCTTC. Translating gives CASSLSGGAGNEQFF. V gene TRBV9 combines with J gene TRBJ2-1; 11 nucleotides line up with TRBD2. After removal of 4 bases from V and 6 bases from J, the junction contained 6 bases not matched to a gene. The V gene's germline CDR1 is SGDLS and CDR2 YYNGEE. This CDR3 comprises 15 residues.

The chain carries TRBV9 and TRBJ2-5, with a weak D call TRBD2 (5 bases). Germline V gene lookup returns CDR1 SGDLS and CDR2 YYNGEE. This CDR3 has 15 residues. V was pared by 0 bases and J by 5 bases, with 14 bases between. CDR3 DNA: TGTGCCAGCAGCGTAGAGAAATACAGAGGGGAGACCCAGTACTTC. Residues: CASSVEKYRGETQYF.

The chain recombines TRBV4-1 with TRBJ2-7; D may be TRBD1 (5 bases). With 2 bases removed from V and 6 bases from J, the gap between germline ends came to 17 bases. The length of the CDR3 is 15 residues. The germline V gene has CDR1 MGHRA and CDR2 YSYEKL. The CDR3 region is CASSQNAGPFFEQYF. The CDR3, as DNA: TGCGCCAGCAGCCAAAATGCAGGGCCCTTCTTCGAGCAGTACTTC.

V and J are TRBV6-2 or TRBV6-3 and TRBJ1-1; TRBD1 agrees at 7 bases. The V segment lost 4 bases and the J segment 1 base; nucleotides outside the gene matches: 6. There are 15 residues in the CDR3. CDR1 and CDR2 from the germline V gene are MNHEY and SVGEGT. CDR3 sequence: CASSFDRAPNTEAFF. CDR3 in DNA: TGTGCCAGCAGTTTCGACAGGGCCCCGAACACTGAAGCTTTCTTT.

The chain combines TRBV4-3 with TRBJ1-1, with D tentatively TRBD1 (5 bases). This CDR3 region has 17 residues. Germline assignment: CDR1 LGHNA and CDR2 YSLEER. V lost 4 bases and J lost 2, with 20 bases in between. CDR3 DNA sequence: TGCGCCAGCAGCCCCCGCCGGGCCGGGGGAATCAACACTGAAGCTTTCTTT. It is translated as CASSPRRAGGINTEAFF.

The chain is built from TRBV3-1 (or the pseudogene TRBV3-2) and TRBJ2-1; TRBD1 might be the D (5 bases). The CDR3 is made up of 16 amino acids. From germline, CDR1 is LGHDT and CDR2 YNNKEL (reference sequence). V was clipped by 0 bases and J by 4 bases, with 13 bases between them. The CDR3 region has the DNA TGTGCCAGCAGCCAAGATGGGTCAGGGCCTTACAATGAGCAGTTCTTC. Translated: CASSQDGSGPYNEQFF.

The CDR3 DNA is TGTGCCAGCAGCGTAGTGGGTGAGGCGGGGGTGTACAATGAGCAGTTCTTC. The encoded protein is CASSVVGEAGVYNEQFF. J is TRBJ2-1 and V is TRBV9; 7 positions match TRBD2. The J segment lost 4 bases and the V segment lost 0 bases, leaving 10 bases of the junction unmatched. The CDR3 has 17 amino acids. The germline CDR1 and CDR2 sequences are SGDLS and YYNGEE.

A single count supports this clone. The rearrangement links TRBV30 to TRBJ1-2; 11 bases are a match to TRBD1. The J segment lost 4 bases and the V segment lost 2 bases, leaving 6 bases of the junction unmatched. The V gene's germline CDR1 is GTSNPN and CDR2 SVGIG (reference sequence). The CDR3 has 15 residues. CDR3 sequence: CAWSKDRGQVYGYTF. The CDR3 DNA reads TGTGCCTGGAGTAAGGACAGGGGGCAGGTCTATGGCTACACCTTC.

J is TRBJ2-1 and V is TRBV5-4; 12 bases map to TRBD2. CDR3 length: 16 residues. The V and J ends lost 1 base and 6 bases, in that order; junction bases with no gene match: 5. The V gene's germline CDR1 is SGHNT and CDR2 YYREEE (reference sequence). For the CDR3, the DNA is TGTGCCAGCAGCTTGTCTAGCGGGGGGGCCGGCAATGAGCAGTTCTTC. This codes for CASSLSSGGAGNEQFF. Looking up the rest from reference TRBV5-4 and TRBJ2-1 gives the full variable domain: ETGVTQSPTHLIKTRGQQVTLRCSSQSGHNTVSWYQQALGQGPQFIFQYYREEENGRGNFPPRFSGLQFPNYSSELNVNALELDDSALYLCASSLSSGGAGNEQFFGPGTRLTVL.